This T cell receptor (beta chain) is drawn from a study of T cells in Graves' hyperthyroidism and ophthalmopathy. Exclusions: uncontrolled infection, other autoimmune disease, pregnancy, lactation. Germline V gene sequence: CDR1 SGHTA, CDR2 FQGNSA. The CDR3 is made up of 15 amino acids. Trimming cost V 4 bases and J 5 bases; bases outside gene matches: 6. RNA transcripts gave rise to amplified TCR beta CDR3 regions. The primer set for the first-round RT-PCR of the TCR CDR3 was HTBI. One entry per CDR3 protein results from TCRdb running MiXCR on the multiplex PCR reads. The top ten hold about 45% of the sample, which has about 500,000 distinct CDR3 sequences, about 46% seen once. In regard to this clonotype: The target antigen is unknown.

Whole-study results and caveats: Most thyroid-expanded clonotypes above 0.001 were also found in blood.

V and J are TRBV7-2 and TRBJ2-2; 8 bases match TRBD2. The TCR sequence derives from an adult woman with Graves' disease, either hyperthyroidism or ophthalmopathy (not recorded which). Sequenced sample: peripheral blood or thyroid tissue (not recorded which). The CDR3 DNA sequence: TGTGCCAGCAGCTATATAGCGGGGTGGACCGGGGAGCTGTTTTTT. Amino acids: CASSYIAGWTGELFF.